This TCR beta chain appears in the sequencing data of a study of cytomegalovirus exposure and HLA in healthy donors. Whole-study findings and limits: A later analysis linked some 18,000 TCR beta sequences to HLA alleles at 0.05 false discovery rate. Looking again later, the authors saw that most CMV-associated TCR beta chains seemed HLA-restricted.

The germline V gene encodes CDR1 MDHEN and CDR2 SYDVKM. J was trimmed by 0 bases and V by 4 bases; bases with no gene match: 3. This CDR3 has 16 residues. With 60 Vbeta and 13 Jbeta primers, the PCR was carried out. Produced via immunoSEQ multiplex PCR; TCRdb's table is partial and in-frame only. The repertoire consists of about 110,000 clones, with 65% to 80% occurring once and the leading ten covering 2.5% to 3.5%. For this clone: No antigen is known for it.

The rearrangement links TRBV28 to TRBJ2-1; 10 bases agree with TRBD2. The TCR was taken from a male donor in good health and CMV-seropositive. Sequenced input: PBMCs. CDR3: CASSSSSGSSYNEQFF. The DNA for the CDR3 is TGTGCCAGCAGTTCCTCTAGCGGGAGCTCCTACAATGAGCAGTTCTTC. Together with reference TRBV28 and TRBJ2-1, the CDR3 gives the full variable domain: DVKVTQSSRYLVKRTGEKVFLECVQDMDHENMFWYRQDPGLGLRLIYFSYDVKMKEKGDIPEGYSVSREKKERFSLILESASTNQTSMYLCASSSSSGSSYNEQFFGPGTRLTVL.